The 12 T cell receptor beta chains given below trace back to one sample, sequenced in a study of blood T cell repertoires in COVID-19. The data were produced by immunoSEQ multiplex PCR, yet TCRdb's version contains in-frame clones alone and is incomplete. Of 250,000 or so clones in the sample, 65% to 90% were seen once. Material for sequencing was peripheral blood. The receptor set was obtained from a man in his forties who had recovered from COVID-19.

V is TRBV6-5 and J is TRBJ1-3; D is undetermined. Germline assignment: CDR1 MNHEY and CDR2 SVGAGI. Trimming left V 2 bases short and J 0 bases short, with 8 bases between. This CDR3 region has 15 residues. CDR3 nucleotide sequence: TGTGCCAGCAGTTACGTGGGCCGCTCTGGAAACACCATATATTTT. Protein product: CASSYVGRSGNTIYF.

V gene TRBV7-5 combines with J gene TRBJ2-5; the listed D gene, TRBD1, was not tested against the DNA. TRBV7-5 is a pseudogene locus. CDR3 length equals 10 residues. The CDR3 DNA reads TGTGTCAGAATCAAAGAGACCCAGTACTTC. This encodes CVRIKETQYF.

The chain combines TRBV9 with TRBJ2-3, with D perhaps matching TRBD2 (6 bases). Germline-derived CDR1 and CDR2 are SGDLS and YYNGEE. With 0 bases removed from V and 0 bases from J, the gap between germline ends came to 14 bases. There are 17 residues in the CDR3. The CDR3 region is CASSVDTAGTSTDTQYF. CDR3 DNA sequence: TGTGCCAGCAGCGTAGATACGGCCGGGACTAGCACAGATACGCAGTATTTT.

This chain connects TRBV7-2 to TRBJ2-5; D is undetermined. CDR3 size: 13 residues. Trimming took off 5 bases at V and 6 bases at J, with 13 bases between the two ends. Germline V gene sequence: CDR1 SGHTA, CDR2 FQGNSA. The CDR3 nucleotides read TGTGCCAGCAGCCTCCATAGTAAGAAGACCCAGTACTTC. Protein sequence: CASSLHSKKTQYF.

The DNA for the CDR3 is TGTGCCAGCAGCTTATGGGGCAGCTTGAACACTGAAGCTTTCTTT. It is translated as CASSLWGSLNTEAFF. The rearrangement uses TRBV7-2 and TRBJ1-1; a possible D gene is TRBD1 (5 bases). Trimming removed 2 bases from V and 0 bases from J, with 10 bases in between. The V gene's germline CDR1 is SGHTA and CDR2 FQGNSA. The CDR3 runs 15 residues. The variable domain in full, with the rest retrieved from reference TRBV7-2 and TRBJ1-1, is GAGVSQSPSNKVTEKGKDVELRCDPISGHTALYWYRQSLGQGLEFLIYFQGNSAPDKSGLPSDRFSAERTGGSVSTLTIQRTQQEDSAVYLCASSLWGSLNTEAFFGQGTRLTVV.

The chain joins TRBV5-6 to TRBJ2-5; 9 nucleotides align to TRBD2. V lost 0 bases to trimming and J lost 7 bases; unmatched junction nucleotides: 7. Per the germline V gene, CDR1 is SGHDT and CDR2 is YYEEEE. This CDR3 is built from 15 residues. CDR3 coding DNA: TGTGCCAGCAGCTTGGAACAGCGGGGGGCAGGGACCCAGTACTTC. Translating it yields CASSLEQRGAGTQYF. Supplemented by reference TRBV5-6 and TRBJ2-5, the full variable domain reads DAGVTQSPTHLIKTRGQQVTLRCSPKSGHDTVSWYQQALGQGPQFIFQYYEEEERQRGNFPDRFSGHQFPNYSSELNVNALLLGDSALYLCASSLEQRGAGTQYFGPGTRLLVL.

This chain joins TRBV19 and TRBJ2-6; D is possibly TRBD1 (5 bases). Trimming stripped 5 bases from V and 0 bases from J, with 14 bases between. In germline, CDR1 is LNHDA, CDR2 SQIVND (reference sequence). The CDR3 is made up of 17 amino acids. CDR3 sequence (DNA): TGTGCCAGTAGTGACAGAACGACCCACTCTGGGGCCAACGTCCTGACTTTC. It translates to CASSDRTTHSGANVLTF.

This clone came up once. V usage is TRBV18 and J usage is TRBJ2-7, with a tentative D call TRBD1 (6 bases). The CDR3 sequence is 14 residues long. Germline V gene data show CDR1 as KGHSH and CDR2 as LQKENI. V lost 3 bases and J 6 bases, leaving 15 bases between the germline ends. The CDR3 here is CASSPPADRFEQYF. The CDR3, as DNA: TGTGCCAGCTCACCGCCCGCCGACAGGTTCGAGCAGTACTTC.

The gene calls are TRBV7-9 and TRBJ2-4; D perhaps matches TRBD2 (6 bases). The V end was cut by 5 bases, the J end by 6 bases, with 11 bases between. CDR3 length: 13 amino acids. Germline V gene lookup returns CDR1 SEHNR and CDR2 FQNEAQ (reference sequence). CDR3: CASSLEGPNIQYF. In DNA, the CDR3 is TGTGCCAGCAGCCTGGAGGGACCAAACATTCAGTACTTC.

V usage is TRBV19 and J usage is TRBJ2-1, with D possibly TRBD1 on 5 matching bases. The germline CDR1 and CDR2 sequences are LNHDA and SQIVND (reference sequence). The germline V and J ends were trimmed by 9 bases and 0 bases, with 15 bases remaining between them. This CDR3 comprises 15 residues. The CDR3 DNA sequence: TGTGCCAGCACCCAGGGCCCTAGCTCCTACAATGAGCAGTTCTTC. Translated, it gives CASTQGPSSYNEQFF.

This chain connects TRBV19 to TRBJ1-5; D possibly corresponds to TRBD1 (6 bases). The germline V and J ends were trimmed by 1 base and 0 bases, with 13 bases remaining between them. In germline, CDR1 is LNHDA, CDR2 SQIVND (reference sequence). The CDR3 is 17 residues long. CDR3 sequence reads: CASSIGRGDNSNQPQHF. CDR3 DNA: TGTGCCAGTAGTATAGGCCGAGGGGACAATAGCAATCAGCCCCAGCATTTT. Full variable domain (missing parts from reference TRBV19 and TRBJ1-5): DGGITQSPKYLFRKEGQNVTLSCEQNLNHDAMYWYRQDPGQGLRLIYYSQIVNDFQKGDIAEGYSVSREKKESFPLTVTSAQKNPTAFYLCASSIGRGDNSNQPQHFGDGTRLSIL.

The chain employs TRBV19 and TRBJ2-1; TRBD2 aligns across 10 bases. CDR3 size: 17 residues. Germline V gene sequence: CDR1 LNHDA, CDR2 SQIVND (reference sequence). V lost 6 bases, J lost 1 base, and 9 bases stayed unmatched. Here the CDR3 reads CASRIGSGRYSYNEQFF. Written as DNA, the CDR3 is TGTGCCAGTAGGATTGGTAGCGGGAGGTATTCCTACAATGAGCAGTTCTTC.